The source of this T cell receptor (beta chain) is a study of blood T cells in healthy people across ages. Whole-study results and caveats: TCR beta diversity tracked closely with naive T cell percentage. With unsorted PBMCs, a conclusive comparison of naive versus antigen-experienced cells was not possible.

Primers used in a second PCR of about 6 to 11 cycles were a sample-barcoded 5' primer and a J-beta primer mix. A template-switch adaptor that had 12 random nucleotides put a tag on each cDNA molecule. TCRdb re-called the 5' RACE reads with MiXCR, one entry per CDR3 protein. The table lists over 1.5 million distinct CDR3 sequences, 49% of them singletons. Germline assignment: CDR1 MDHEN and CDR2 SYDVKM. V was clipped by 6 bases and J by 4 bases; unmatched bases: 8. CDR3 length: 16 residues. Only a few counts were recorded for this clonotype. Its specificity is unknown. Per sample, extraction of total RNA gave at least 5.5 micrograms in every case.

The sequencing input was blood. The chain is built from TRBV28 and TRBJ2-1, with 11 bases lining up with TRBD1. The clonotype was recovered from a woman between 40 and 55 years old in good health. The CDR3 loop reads CASRPGGTGGYNEQFF. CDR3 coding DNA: TGTGCCAGCAGACCTGGTGGGACAGGGGGGTACAATGAGCAGTTCTTC.